Below, 25 T cell receptor beta chains from the same sample are listed, as sequenced in a study of T cells in Graves' hyperthyroidism and ophthalmopathy. RNA transcripts yielded amplified TCR beta CDR3 regions. Initially, a first-round RT-PCR of the TCR CDR3 employed the HTBI primer set. TCRdb independently ran MiXCR on the multiplex PCR reads; one entry per CDR3 protein. The sample includes about 350,000 distinct CDR3 sequences, 18% of them seen just once. Sequenced: blood. The receptors stem from a woman aged 40 to 50 with Graves' ophthalmopathy.

Many counts were recorded for this clonotype. The chain couples TRBV27 to TRBJ1-2, with TRBD1 matching 7 bases. Trimming cost V 8 bases and J 1 base; bases outside gene matches: 7. The CDR3 is made up of 14 amino acids. Germline CDR1 and CDR2: MNHEY and SMNVEV (reference sequence). The CDR3 loop reads CASGPGQINYGYTF. The CDR3 nucleotides are TGTGCCAGCGGACCGGGACAGATTAACTATGGCTACACCTTC.

This clonotype showed up many times. V and J are TRBV15 and TRBJ2-7; 11 bases agree with TRBD2. Germline assignment: CDR1 LNHNV and CDR2 YYDKDF (reference sequence). This CDR3 has 15 amino acids. The junction had 3 bases not matched to a gene; V was cut back by 2 bases and J by 3 bases. The CDR3 protein is CATSRSGTSGYEQYF. In nucleotides, the CDR3 is TGTGCCACCAGCAGATCGGGGACTAGCGGCTACGAGCAGTACTTC.

This clonotype was counted at least ten times. The CDR3 region has the DNA TGTGCCAGCAGTTCATTTGGAAACACCATATATTTT. Translating it yields CASSSFGNTIYF. This chain uses TRBV25-1 with TRBJ1-3; D is uncertain. This CDR3 has 12 residues. Germline CDR1 reads MGHDK; CDR2 reads SYGVNS. The germline V and J ends were trimmed by 5 bases and 3 bases, with 5 bases remaining between them.

There are many counts of this clonotype. The chain recombines TRBV7-9 with TRBJ2-7; TRBD1 matches at 9 bases. In germline, CDR1 is SEHNR, CDR2 FQNEAQ (reference sequence). With V trimmed by 3 bases and J by 3 bases, 12 bases remained unmatched. CDR3 length: 17 residues. CDR3 DNA: TGTGCCAGCAGCTTTCTCCCCCCCGGGACAGGGAACTACGAGCAGTACTTC. Translation: CASSFLPPGTGNYEQYF. The variable domain in full, with the rest retrieved from reference TRBV7-9 and TRBJ2-7, is DTGVSQNPRHKITKRGQNVTFRCDPISEHNRLYWYRQTLGQGPEFLTYFQNEAQLEKSRLLSDRFSAERPKGSFSTLEIQRTEQGDSAMYLCASSFLPPGTGNYEQYFGPGTRLTVT.

Ten or more counts support this clonotype. The J gene is TRBJ1-1, the V gene TRBV27; no definite D call. V lost 0 bases and J lost 3, with 11 bases in between. Looked up from germline, CDR1 is MNHEY and CDR2 is SMNVEV (reference sequence). This CDR3 is 15 amino acids long. CDR3 sequence (DNA): TGTGCCAGCAGTTTATCGAATCCAACCTACACTGAAGCTTTCTTT. Translating it yields CASSLSNPTYTEAFF.

This clonotype was detected ten times or more. This chain uses TRBV14 with TRBJ2-5; 7 bases are a match to TRBD2. This CDR3 is 15 amino acids long. The J segment lost 5 bases and the V segment lost 2 bases, leaving 8 bases of the junction unmatched. The germline gives CDR1 SGHDN, CDR2 FVKESK. The CDR3 region has the DNA TGTGCCAGCAGCCAACTCAGCGGGATCGGGGAGACCCAGTACTTC. Amino acids: CASSQLSGIGETQYF.

This clonotype was found many times. The chain is built from TRBV7-2 and TRBJ2-2; D uncertain. This CDR3 is 13 amino acids long. With 5 bases removed from V and 2 bases from J, the gap between germline ends came to 6 bases. Germline V gene sequence: CDR1 SGHTA, CDR2 FQGNSA. CDR3 nucleotide sequence: TGTGCCAGCAGCCGTAAAAACACCGGGGAGCTGTTTTTT. This gives the protein CASSRKNTGELFF.

The rearrangement links TRBV6-1 to TRBJ1-1; weak D call: TRBD1 (5 bases). V was pared by 6 bases and J by 0 bases, with 11 bases between. This CDR3 is 14 amino acids long. Per germline, CDR1 MNHNS and CDR2 SASEGT. Written as DNA, the CDR3 is TGTGCCAGCAGACGGACACAGGTGAACACTGAAGCTTTCTTT. It is translated as CASRRTQVNTEAFF.

This clonotype came up many times. The genes are TRBV12-3 or TRBV12-4 and TRBJ2-5; TRBD1 is a possible D gene (5 bases). V lost 5 bases to trimming and J lost 5 bases, with 12 bases between them. There are 13 residues in the CDR3. The CDR3 spells CASSPRAPETQYF. As DNA, the CDR3 is TGTGCCAGCAGTCCCAGGGCACCGGAGACCCAGTACTTC.

The rearrangement joins TRBV6-2 or TRBV6-3 to TRBJ1-5; possible D gene TRBD1, 5 bases. The CDR3 sequence is 16 residues long. In germline, CDR1 is MNHEY, CDR2 SVGEGT. V was shortened by 7 bases and J by 1 base, with 17 bases between the two germline ends. The CDR3 nucleotides read TGTGCCAGCACCCTCGATGGCCAGGGAAGCAATCAGCCCCAGCATTTT. Protein sequence: CASTLDGQGSNQPQHF.

This chain links TRBV12-5 with TRBJ2-7; a weak D match, TRBD2 (6 bases). Between the trimmed V and J ends, which lost 4 bases and 5 bases, there was a span of 15 bases. CDR1 and CDR2 (germline): LGHNT, FRNRAP. This CDR3 spans 14 amino acids. The CDR3 DNA reads as TGTGCTAGTGGTTCAATCTCGGAGGGGAACGAGCAGTACTTC. The encoded protein is CASGSISEGNEQYF. Full variable domain (outside the CDR3, taken from reference TRBV12-5 and TRBJ2-7): DARVTQTPRHKVTEMGQEVTMRCQPILGHNTVFWYRQTMMQGLELLAYFRNRAPLDDSGMPKDRFSAEMPDATLATLKIQPSEPRDSAVYFCASGSISEGNEQYFGPGTRLTVT.

This clonotype was seen at least ten times. The chain links TRBV20-1 to TRBJ2-7; the D gene is possibly TRBD2 (5 bases). V shed 5 bases and J shed 2 bases, with 7 bases lying between them. CDR3 size: 11 residues. The germline V gene encodes CDR1 DFQATT and CDR2 SNEGSKA (reference sequence). The CDR3, as DNA: TGCAGTGCTTCCGGGGCCTACGAGCAGTACTTC. This gives the protein CSASGAYEQYF.

This clonotype was detected many times. In nucleotides, the CDR3 is TGTGCCAGCAGTTACCACCGGGAAACCTACGAGCAGTACTTC. Translation: CASSYHRETYEQYF. V gene TRBV6-5 combines with J gene TRBJ2-7; tentative D call: TRBD2 (5 bases). CDR3 length: 14 amino acids. The V and J ends lost 2 bases and 2 bases respectively, with 10 bases between them. The germline V gene has CDR1 MNHEY and CDR2 SVGAGI.

This clonotype occurred many times. The genes are TRBV7-2 and TRBJ2-5; tentative D call: TRBD1 (5 bases). The CDR3 sequence is 15 residues long. Trimming left V 1 base short and J 1 base short, with 10 bases between. Germline loops: CDR1 SGHTA, CDR2 FQGNSA. DNA for the CDR3: TGTGCCAGCAGCTTAGGGACACGCACCCAAGAGACCCAGTACTTC. It yields the protein CASSLGTRTQETQYF.

This clonotype was seen repeatedly, ten times or more. The chain has TRBV4-1 and TRBJ2-2; no reliable D call. This CDR3 comprises 14 residues. V was clipped by 4 bases and J by 5 bases, with 11 bases between them. Germline V gene data show CDR1 as MGHRA and CDR2 as YSYEKL. The CDR3 DNA follows: TGCGCCAGCAGCCGAGTAGGGTTGACCGGGGAGCTGTTTTTT. It encodes CASSRVGLTGELFF.

The table lists this clonotype with many counts. V is TRBV6-1 and J is TRBJ1-1; tentative D call: TRBD1 (5 bases). Looked up from germline, CDR1 is MNHNS and CDR2 is SASEGT. The CDR3 extends over 14 amino acids. Trimming took 7 bases from V and 4 from J, leaving 16 bases between them. The CDR3 nucleotides read TGTGCCAGCACCTCCCGCCAGGGTGGCACTGAAGCTTTCTTT. This gives the protein CASTSRQGGTEAFF.

Ten or more counts support this clonotype. J is TRBJ2-5 and V is TRBV20-1, with D perhaps given as TRBD1 or TRBD2 (5 bases each). Germline assignment: CDR1 DFQATT and CDR2 SNEGSKA (reference sequence). The CDR3 extends over 16 amino acids. Between the trimmed V and J ends, which lost 0 bases and 5 bases, there was a span of 19 bases. CDR3 sequence: CSARDREGMGRETQYF. The CDR3, as DNA: TGCAGTGCTAGAGATCGCGAGGGAATGGGGCGCGAGACCCAGTACTTC.

This clonotype was observed many times. This chain's CDR3 is CAWSVARREQYF. Written as DNA, the CDR3 is TGTGCCTGGAGTGTAGCGAGGCGGGAGCAGTACTTC. The chain links TRBV30 to TRBJ2-7, with D unclear. The CDR3 loop spans 12 amino acids. Germline CDR1 reads GTSNPN; CDR2 reads SVGIG (reference sequence). The V end was cut by 0 bases, the J end by 7 bases, with 10 bases between.

The genes are TRBV28 and TRBJ1-5; D unresolved. The germline gives CDR1 MDHEN, CDR2 SYDVKM. V lost 6 bases, J lost 2 bases, and 11 bases lay in between. This CDR3 is built from 14 residues. CDR3 coding DNA: TGTGCCAGCAGGGATACGGGTGGCAATCAGCCCCAGCATTTT. Protein sequence: CASRDTGGNQPQHF.

Remarks on this clonotype: With a much larger clone just one base away, this may be a read error. The V and J genes are TRBV27 and TRBJ2-7, with a tentative D call TRBD2 (6 bases). In germline, CDR1 is MNHEY, CDR2 SMNVEV (reference sequence). This CDR3 has 15 amino acids. CDR3 bases: TGTGTCAGCAGTTCCCGTGGGGGAGGTACCTACGAGCAGTACTTC. This gives the protein CVSSSRGGGTYEQYF.

This clonotype was recorded at least ten times. The rearrangement uses TRBV12-3 or TRBV12-4 and TRBJ1-3; no definite D call. The CDR3 extends over 14 amino acids. Trimming took 6 bases from V and 0 from J, leaving 9 bases between them. CDR3 region: CASRSHSSGNTIYF. The CDR3 DNA is TGTGCCAGCAGATCGCATAGCTCTGGAAACACCATATATTTT.

This clonotype showed up many times. This chain uses TRBV20-1 with TRBJ1-1; D unresolved. Trimming shortened V by 1 base and J by 2 bases, and 11 bases separated the two germline ends. The CDR3 sequence is 14 residues long. Germline V gives CDR1 DFQATT, CDR2 SNEGSKA (reference sequence). The CDR3 DNA reads as TGCAGTGCTAGAGGGGCCGGAGGAAACACTGAAGCTTTCTTT. Translated: CSARGAGGNTEAFF.

This clonotype was detected many times. The rearrangement joins TRBV6-5 to TRBJ2-7; D not certain. V shed 4 bases and J shed 6 bases, with 19 bases lying between them. The CDR3 is made up of 15 amino acids. Germline CDR1 and CDR2: MNHEY and SVGAGI. The CDR3 sequence is CASSSRPDSGREQYF. CDR3 DNA: TGTGCCAGCAGTTCCCGGCCCGACTCGGGCCGCGAGCAGTACTTC.

The J gene is TRBJ1-5, the V gene TRBV12-3 or TRBV12-4; 7 positions match TRBD1. The CDR3 spans 15 residues. The V and J ends lost 4 bases and 0 bases, in that order; junction bases with no gene match: 3. The CDR3 sequence: CASSSQGTSNQPQHF. CDR3 in DNA: TGTGCCAGCAGTTCACAGGGGACTAGCAATCAGCCCCAGCATTTT.

The chain couples TRBV6-5 to TRBJ1-2; no clear D gene. The germline V gene has CDR1 MNHEY and CDR2 SVGAGI. This CDR3 is 13 amino acids long. Trimming left V 0 bases short and J 8 bases short, with 10 bases between. The CDR3 here is CASSYSGQEGYTF. The CDR3 coding sequence is TGTGCCAGCAGTTACTCAGGTCAAGAGGGCTACACCTTC.